Listed below are T cell receptor beta chains from one sample, sequenced in a study of post-analysis software for immune sequencing data. A single record per CDR3 protein comes from TCRdb applying MiXCR to the PCR reads. The data hold about 560,000 distinct CDR3 sequences, with 44% observed a single time. Sequenced material: blood. The receptors were sampled from a girl aged 10-17 years with multiple sclerosis. The CDR3 runs from the conserved cysteine through the conserved F or W. D genes are given only for firm matches. Some rows mark clone size as missing; the rest say once, few, many or name a class of expanded clone.

j_gene	d_gene	v_gene	abundance	CDR3nt	CDR3aa
TRBJ2-1	-	TRBV10-3	many	TGTGCCATCAGTGCCCCACTAGTCGGGGAGCAGTTCTTC	CAISAPLVGEQFF
TRBJ2-4	TRBD1	TRBV18	-	TGTGCCAGCTCCGTTGACAGGGAATTACACTTC	CASSVDRELHF
TRBJ2-1	-	TRBV19	-	TGTGCCAGTACGGTCGGAGCTGCCCTAGCTTACAATGAGCAGTTCTTC	CASTVGAALAYNEQFF
TRBJ1-1	-	TRBV5-6	-	TGTGCCAGCAGCTTCGGCCAGCTGACAATGAACACTGAAGCTTTCTTT	CASSFGQLTMNTEAFF
TRBJ2-1	-	TRBV5-5	-	TGTGCCAGCAGCTTTCAGCTCCGGGACAATGAGCAGTTCTTC	CASSFQLRDNEQFF
TRBJ2-5	TRBD2	TRBV10-3	-	TGTGCCATCGCCGGGACTAGCCATCAAGAGACCCAGTACTTC	CAIAGTSHQETQYF
TRBJ2-3	-	TRBV10-3	few	TGTGCCATCAGGCTTGACTCCTTAGATACGCAGTATTTT	CAIRLDSLDTQYF
TRBJ1-2	-	TRBV4-1	-	TGCGCCAGCAGCCAAGCCTACTATGGCTACACCTTC	CASSQAYYGYTF
TRBJ2-1	-	TRBV7-2	-	TGTGCCAGCAGCCCCCGGGACAGGCGCGGGGGTGAGCAGTTCTTC	CASSPRDRRGGEQFF
TRBJ2-6	-	TRBV10-3	few	TGTGCCATCAGTGACCGGGGGCCTGGGGCCAACGTCCTGACTTTC	CAISDRGPGANVLTF
TRBJ2-2	-	TRBV4-1	-	TGCGCCAGCAGCCAAGCTTGGGAGCTATACACCGGGGAGCTGTTTTTT	CASSQAWELYTGELFF
TRBJ2-2	-	TRBV4-2	-	TGTGCCAGCAGCCAAGTGGGGCCCGGGACCACGAACACCGGGGAGCTGTTTTTT	CASSQVGPGTTNTGELFF
TRBJ2-7	-	TRBV7-6	-	TGTACCAGCAGCTTGGGACCGTCCAGACCGCAGTACTTC	CTSSLGPSRPQYF
TRBJ2-7	TRBD1	TRBV12-3/TRBV12-4	-	TGTGCCAGCAGCCCCTCGACAGGGGCTCGGATCGAGCAGTACTTC	CASSPSTGARIEQYF
TRBJ1-2	-	TRBV6-6	-	TGTGCCAGCAGTTACTTTCGGGGGAGTGGTAACTATGGCTACACCTTC	CASSYFRGSGNYGYTF
TRBJ1-2	-	TRBV5-1	-	TGCGCCAGCAGCCTACAAACGGACTATGGCTACACCTTC	CASSLQTDYGYTF
TRBJ2-1	TRBD2	TRBV7-6	few	TGTGCCAGCAGCTCCGGACTAGCGGGGGGGAGAAATGAGCAGTTCTTC	CASSSGLAGGRNEQFF
TRBJ2-1	-	TRBV12-3/TRBV12-4	-	TGTGCCAGCAGTTTAGGAGGGTGGAATGAGCAGTTCTTC	CASSLGGWNEQFF
TRBJ2-1	TRBD2	TRBV5-1	-	TGCGCCAGCAGTCCAGGTCCGGGACAAGGACTAGCGGGAGAGTTTTTAAATGAGCAGTTCTTC	CASSPGPGQGLAGEFLNEQFF
TRBJ2-5	TRBD2	TRBV12-3/TRBV12-4	-	TGTGCCAGCAACCCGGGGAGGGTCCAAGAGACCCAGTACTTC	CASNPGRVQETQYF
TRBJ2-2	-	TRBV7-9	-	TGTGCCAGCAGCCCGAGGGTCGGGGAGCTGTTTTTT	CASSPRVGELFF
TRBJ2-1	-	TRBV5-1	few	TGCGCCAGCAGCTCTGGGCCCCACAATGAGCAGTTCTTC	CASSSGPHNEQFF
TRBJ1-2	TRBD1	TRBV12-3/TRBV12-4	few	TGTGCCAGCAGTGAGACAGGGGATTCCAATGGCTACACCTTC	CASSETGDSNGYTF
TRBJ1-2	-	TRBV11-3	-	TGTGCCAGCAGCTTAGGAACAGAGGGAGACTACACCTTC	CASSLGTEGDYTF
TRBJ2-1	TRBD2	TRBV12-3/TRBV12-4	-	TGTGCCAGCAGTAATAGCGGGAGGTCGGCAAATGAGCAGTTCTTC	CASSNSGRSANEQFF
TRBJ2-3	TRBD2	TRBV28	-	TGTGCCAGCAGCCTATTCACTAGCGCCCCGGATACGCAGTATTTT	CASSLFTSAPDTQYF
TRBJ2-1	TRBD2	TRBV4-2	few	TGTGCCAGCAGCCAATCAACAGGACTAGTGGGTGGCAATGAGCAGTTCTTC	CASSQSTGLVGGNEQFF
TRBJ2-3	-	TRBV20-1	-	TGCAGTGCAGGGGGTCTTGGCACAGATACGCAGTATTTT	CSAGGLGTDTQYF
TRBJ2-7	-	TRBV20-1	-	TGCAGTGCCTACTCCAGCTTCTGCACCTACGAGCAGTACTTC	CSAYSSFCTYEQYF
TRBJ2-7	TRBD2	TRBV7-9	-	TGTGCCAGCAGCTCGACCGGGACTAGCTTCTACGAGCAGTACTTC	CASSSTGTSFYEQYF
TRBJ2-7	TRBD1	TRBV27	many	TGTGCCAGCGGGGAACAGGGGTCCGGTTACGAGCAGTACTTC	CASGEQGSGYEQYF
TRBJ2-3	-	TRBV12-3/TRBV12-4	-	TGTGCCAGCAGTTATATCACAGATACGCAGTATTTT	CASSYITDTQYF
TRBJ2-5	-	TRBV7-2	-	TGTGCCAGCAGCTCTCACCGGGACGCGGCCCTCCCAGCACCTAAAGAGACCCAGTACTTC	CASSSHRDAALPAPKETQYF
TRBJ2-1	TRBD2	TRBV5-1	-	TGCGCCAGCAGCTCACCTAGCGGGAGGGCCTACAATGAGCAGTTCTTC	CASSSPSGRAYNEQFF
TRBJ2-7	TRBD1	TRBV7-9	-	TGTGCCAGCAGCCGGACAGGGCAACCCTACGAGCAGTACTTC	CASSRTGQPYEQYF
TRBJ2-1	TRBD2	TRBV4-1	-	TGCGCCAGCAGCCAAGATCAGGCTAGCGGGATCCGGAATGAGCAGTTCTTC	CASSQDQASGIRNEQFF
TRBJ2-7	TRBD2	TRBV7-3	few	TGTGCCAGCAGCTCATCGGGACTAGCGATAAACGAGCAGTACTTC	CASSSSGLAINEQYF
TRBJ2-7	-	TRBV9	-	TGTGCCAGCAGCGGGGGGCTAGCGGCCTACGAGCAGTACTTC	CASSGGLAAYEQYF
TRBJ2-7	-	TRBV5-6	-	TGTGCCAGCAGCTTAATCAACGAGCGGTACTTC	CASSLINERYF
TRBJ1-5	-	TRBV12-5	few	TGTGCTAGTGGCACACGAGACAATCAGCCCCAGCATTTT	CASGTRDNQPQHF
TRBJ2-1	-	TRBV10-3	-	TGTACCATCAGTGAGGGTGGGGGAGATGAGCAGTTCTTC	CTISEGGGDEQFF
TRBJ2-4	-	TRBV6-5	few	TGTGCCGGCAGTTACCCAACAGGTCCTCAGTACTTC	CAGSYPTGPQYF
TRBJ1-2	-	TRBV6-6	few	TGTGCCAGCAGTTACGAGGGCAGTAGCTACACCTTC	CASSYEGSSYTF
TRBJ2-7	-	TRBV11-2	-	TGTGCCAGCACTCTCCGAGGTTGGGACGAGCAGTACTTC	CASTLRGWDEQYF
TRBJ2-3	-	TRBV5-4	-	TGCGCCAGTGGCTCCGCGAACACAGATACGCAGTATTTT	CASGSANTDTQYF